One sample yielded the 22 T cell receptor beta chains listed below, sequenced in a study of lymphopenia after photon versus proton radiotherapy. Data came from immunoSEQ multiplex PCR; TCRdb stores just in-frame clones and leaves some out. The repertoire consists of about 40,000 clones, with around 84% occurring once and the leading ten covering under 13%. This sample comprised peripheral blood, obtained from a patient treated with proton-based radiotherapy. The receptors originated from a woman in her seventies with pancreatic cancer. Some clones in this sample may be carry-over from other donors' samples.

The chain uses TRBV27 and TRBJ2-5, with 8 bases identical to TRBD1. This CDR3 contains 16 residues. Trimming removed 5 bases from V and 1 base from J; junction bases left unmatched: 9. Germline lookup yields CDR1 MNHEY and CDR2 SMNVEV (reference sequence). DNA of the CDR3: TGTGCCAGCAGTCCGGACAGGGTCTTCCTCCAAGAGACCCAGTACTTC. It encodes CASSPDRVFLQETQYF.

This clone was seen once. The CDR3, as DNA: TGTGCCAGTACCTCTTTGCACACAGAGGACAGGGCCAACTATGGCTACACCTTC. The encoded protein is CASTSLHTEDRANYGYTF. The chain joins TRBV19 to TRBJ1-2, with 8 bases fitting TRBD1. This CDR3 contains 18 residues. Germline lookup yields CDR1 LNHDA and CDR2 SQIVND (reference sequence). The J segment lost 2 bases and the V segment lost 7 bases, leaving 18 bases of the junction unmatched.

This clone was recorded a few times. The rearrangement joins TRBV30 to TRBJ1-5; no reliable D call. In germline, CDR1 is GTSNPN, CDR2 SVGIG (reference sequence). V shed 3 bases and J shed 3 bases, with 9 bases lying between them. The CDR3 length is 13 residues. CDR3 protein: CAWSRHPNQPQHF. CDR3 nucleotide sequence: TGTGCCTGGAGCCGACACCCCAATCAGCCCCAGCATTTT.

This rearrangement joins TRBV29-1 to TRBJ2-5, with 8 bases matching TRBD1. The CDR3 has 12 amino acids. Germline V CDR1 and CDR2: SQVTM, ANQGSEA. V lost 7 bases to trimming and J lost 3 bases; unmatched junction nucleotides: 4. The CDR3 region is CSGQGWEETQYF. CDR3 DNA sequence: TGCAGCGGACAGGGGTGGGAAGAGACCCAGTACTTC.

This rearrangement joins TRBV28 to TRBJ2-4; 12 bases fit TRBD1. The V and J ends lost 3 bases and 2 bases, in that order; junction bases with no gene match: 5. Germline values: CDR1 MDHEN, CDR2 SYDVKM. This CDR3 has 17 residues. CDR3 protein: CASSFGGTGGSKNIQYF. In DNA form, the CDR3 reads TGTGCCAGCAGTTTCGGAGGGACAGGGGGCTCCAAAAACATTCAGTACTTC.

The V and J genes are TRBV7-3 and TRBJ2-2; 7 positions match TRBD2. This CDR3 region has 16 residues. Germline V gene lookup returns CDR1 SGHTA and CDR2 FQGTGA. V dropped 2 bases and J dropped 0; count of bases not matched to a gene: 3. The CDR3 here is CASSLYAGANTGELFF. CDR3 nucleotides: TGTGCCAGCAGCTTATACGCGGGGGCGAACACCGGGGAGCTGTTTTTT. Full variable domain (remainder filled in from reference TRBV7-3 and TRBJ2-2): GAGVSQTPSNKVTEKGKYVELRCDPISGHTALYWYRQSLGQGPEFLIYFQGTGAADDSGLPNDRFFAVRPEGSVSTLKIQRTERGDSAVYLCASSLYAGANTGELFFGEGSRLTVL.

This chain links TRBV7-9 with TRBJ1-3; a weak D match, TRBD1 (5 bases). Trimming pared 1 base from V and 2 bases from J, leaving 15 bases between. The germline V gene has CDR1 SEHNR and CDR2 FQNEAQ (reference sequence). The length of the CDR3 is 17 residues. CDR3 sequence reads: CASSLGGTTETGNTIYF. The CDR3 bases are TGTGCCAGCAGCTTAGGGGGCACAACGGAGACTGGAAACACCATATATTTT.

V is TRBV5-1 and J is TRBJ2-3; no clear D. Germline CDR1 is SGHRS and CDR2 is YFSETQ. V was clipped by 6 bases and J by 0 bases, with 11 bases between them. There are 14 residues in the CDR3. The CDR3 here is CASTRTSSTDTQYF. Here the CDR3 DNA reads TGCGCCAGCACCCGGACCTCTAGCACAGATACGCAGTATTTT.

On this clone: At one end, the junction sequence differs from germline, possibly due to a read error. The chain has TRBV7-7 and TRBJ2-3; 12 positions agree with TRBD2. This CDR3 has 18 amino acids. The V gene's germline CDR1 is SSHAT and CDR2 FNYEAQ (reference sequence). The CDR3 DNA is TGTGCTAGCAGTAGGAGACTAGCGGGAGACCCTAGCACAGATACGCAGTATTTT. Protein product: CASSRRLAGDPSTDTQYF.

The CDR3 sequence: CASSVGQVSYEQYF. In DNA form, the CDR3 reads TGTGCCAGCAGCGTTGGACAGGTTTCCTACGAGCAGTACTTC. The V call is TRBV9, the J call TRBJ2-7, with 7 positions matching TRBD1. In germline, CDR1 is SGDLS, CDR2 YYNGEE. The ends lost 2 bases at V and 1 base at J; junction bases unmatched: 3. The CDR3 has 14 amino acids.

This chain joins TRBV19 and TRBJ1-5; 7 bases line up with TRBD1. This CDR3 region has 16 residues. V was pared by 6 bases and J by 1 base, with 9 bases of the junction left unmatched. Germline loops: CDR1 LNHDA, CDR2 SQIVND (reference sequence). CDR3 in DNA: TGTGCCAGTAGCCGACAGGGCGGGGTGAGCAATCAGCCCCAGCATTTT. The encoded protein is CASSRQGGVSNQPQHF.

This clone was recorded once. V is TRBV4-2 and J is TRBJ2-7; TRBD2 matches 11 bases. CDR1 is LGHNA and CDR2 is YNFKEQ in the germline V gene. Trimming cost V 3 bases and J 2 bases; bases outside gene matches: 6. This CDR3 contains 16 residues. CDR3 region: CASSHLGLAETYEQYF. CDR3 sequence (DNA): TGTGCCAGCAGCCACTTGGGACTAGCGGAGACCTACGAGCAGTACTTC.

The gene calls are TRBV21-1 and TRBJ2-6; TRBD1 is the table's D call, not checked against the DNA. TRBV21-1 counts as a pseudogene. The CDR3 contains 19 residues. CDR3 nucleotides: TGTGCCAGCAGCAAAGCGCCTGGAGACAGGGGGCTCGGGGCCAACGTCCTGACTTTC. It codes for CASSKAPGDRGLGANVLTF.

The rearrangement joins TRBV29-1 to TRBJ2-3, with D uncertain. The CDR3 has 13 amino acids. The germline V gene encodes CDR1 SQVTM and CDR2 ANQGSEA. With 6 bases removed from V and 4 bases from J, the gap between germline ends came to 14 bases. CDR3 in amino acids: CSVQRSEADTQYF. In DNA, the CDR3 is TGCAGCGTCCAGCGATCAGAGGCAGATACGCAGTATTTT.

The genes are TRBV7-6 and TRBJ1-1, with TRBD1 as a possible D gene (5 bases). This CDR3 comprises 13 residues. Trimming took 1 base from V and 11 from J, leaving 14 bases between them. Per germline, CDR1 SGHVS and CDR2 FNYEAQ. CDR3 DNA sequence: TGTGCCAGCAGCTTAGATCCGGGCAGGGAGGCTTTCTTT. Encoded protein: CASSLDPGREAFF.

The V and J genes are TRBV21-1 and TRBJ1-2. TRBV21-1 is a pseudogene locus. The CDR3 has 14 residues. CDR3 sequence: CASSKSGASYGYTF. The CDR3 region has the DNA TGTGCCAGCAGCAAATCTGGAGCAAGCTATGGCTACACCTTC.

The rearrangement uses TRBV7-9 and TRBJ2-2; TRBD2 aligns across 9 bases. This CDR3 contains 16 residues. Trimming took 5 bases from V and 7 from J; bases not matched to a gene: 11. Germline V gene data show CDR1 as SEHNR and CDR2 as FQNEAQ (reference sequence). Written as DNA, the CDR3 is TGTGCCAGCAGCCGCCCTAGCGGGACGATGCACGGGGAGCTGTTTTTT. The encoded protein is CASSRPSGTMHGELFF.

This chain connects TRBV7-6 to TRBJ2-1, with unresolved D. Between the trimmed V and J ends, which lost 5 bases and 4 bases, there was a span of 12 bases. This CDR3 comprises 14 residues. From germline, CDR1 is SGHVS and CDR2 FNYEAQ. CDR3 coding DNA: TGTGCCAGCAGCCTGGACCCTTTTTACAATGAGCAGTTCTTC. It translates to CASSLDPFYNEQFF.

The rearrangement uses TRBV11-3 and TRBJ2-2; possible D gene TRBD1, 6 bases. The CDR3 covers 13 residues. Trimming took 5 bases from V and 5 from J, leaving 9 bases between them. Germline V gives CDR1 SGHNT, CDR2 YENEEA. The CDR3 spells CASSARGTGELFF. Here the CDR3 DNA reads TGTGCCAGCAGCGCTAGGGGGACCGGGGAGCTGTTTTTT.

The gene calls are TRBV5-1 and TRBJ2-5, with D perhaps being TRBD1 or TRBD2 (6 bases each). The CDR3 has 14 amino acids. Trimming shortened V by 4 bases and J by 5 bases, and 15 bases separated the two germline ends. Germline lookup yields CDR1 SGHRS and CDR2 YFSETQ. The CDR3: CASSGSRGRETQYF. DNA of the CDR3: TGCGCCAGCAGCGGGTCTCGGGGGCGCGAGACCCAGTACTTC.

The chain combines TRBV28 with TRBJ1-2; 8 positions match TRBD1. The CDR3 has 17 amino acids. The V segment lost 5 bases and the J segment 7 bases; nucleotides outside the gene matches: 18. Germline V CDR1 and CDR2: MDHEN, SYDVKM. CDR3 bases: TGTGCCAGCAGTAGCGAACGTGCGACAGGGGAGTTAGGTGGCTACACCTTC. It codes for CASSSERATGELGGYTF.

The chain uses TRBV28 and TRBJ1-2, with 11 positions matching TRBD1. The CDR3 length is 20 residues. CDR1 is MDHEN and CDR2 is SYDVKM in the germline V gene. With 5 bases clipped from V and 4 bases from J, the junction kept 21 bases outside the gene matches. The CDR3 DNA reads TGTGCCAGCAGTCACCGGACGGGACAGGGGGTTGGGGTAATGGTCTATGGCTACACCTTC. It translates to CASSHRTGQGVGVMVYGYTF.